These 28 T cell receptor beta chains came from one sample sequenced in a study of control samples from healthy donors and cancer patients. Here immunoSEQ multiplex PCR was the method, and the copy in TCRdb shows in-frame clones only, minus some. Among some 150,000 clones, 91% were seen once, and the ten largest hold around 1.5%. Sequencing was done on a sample of blood. All receptors derive from a woman aged 25 to 45 in good health.

The gene calls are TRBV5-4 and TRBJ1-1; the D gene is possibly TRBD1 (5 bases). Germline lookup yields CDR1 SGHNT and CDR2 YYREEE (reference sequence). This CDR3 contains 13 residues. With 2 bases removed from V and 4 bases from J, the gap between germline ends came to 9 bases. CDR3: CASSFAGGTEAFF. The CDR3 region has the DNA TGTGCCAGCAGCTTTGCGGGGGGCACTGAAGCTTTCTTT.

This chain joins TRBV6-5 and TRBJ1-1; D perhaps matches TRBD1 (6 bases). Trimming left V 2 bases short and J 1 base short, with 8 bases between. The CDR3 sequence is 14 residues long. CDR1 is MNHEY and CDR2 is SVGAGI in the germline V gene. As DNA, the CDR3 is TGTGCCAGCAGTTACGCGGGACAGAACACTGAAGCTTTCTTT. Translated, it gives CASSYAGQNTEAFF.

The chain employs TRBV27 and TRBJ2-6; 11 positions match TRBD1. From germline, CDR1 is MNHEY and CDR2 SMNVEV (reference sequence). CDR3 length: 18 amino acids. The junction had 2 bases not matched to a gene; V was cut back by 1 base and J by 0 bases. Here the CDR3 DNA reads TGTGCCAGCAGTTTATATGGGACAGGGGGCTCTGGGGCCAACGTCCTGACTTTC. Protein product: CASSLYGTGGSGANVLTF.

This chain joins TRBV19 and TRBJ2-2, with TRBD1 identical over 9 bases. Germline V gene data show CDR1 as LNHDA and CDR2 as SQIVND (reference sequence). The CDR3 length is 15 residues. V shed 4 bases and J 4 bases; nucleotides not matched to a gene: 4. DNA of the CDR3: TGTGCCAGTAGTAGGGTGACAGGGGGCACCGGGGAGCTGTTTTTT. This codes for CASSRVTGGTGELFF.

In DNA, the CDR3 is TGTGCCAGCTCACCAGGGCGGTTTGAAAAACTGTTTTTT. As protein: CASSPGRFEKLFF. The chain is built from TRBV18 and TRBJ1-4; the D is unclear. Germline assignment: CDR1 KGHSH and CDR2 LQKENI. The germline V and J ends were trimmed by 2 bases and 7 bases, with 8 bases remaining between them. The CDR3 runs 13 residues. Drawing the rest from reference TRBV18 and TRBJ1-4, the complete variable domain is NAGVMQNPRHLVRRRGQEARLRCSPMKGHSHVYWYRQLPEEGLKFMVYLQKENIIDESGMPKERFSAEFPKEGPSILRIQQVVRGDSAAYFCASSPGRFEKLFFGSGTQLSVL.

J is TRBJ2-1 and V is TRBV2; the match to TRBD1 covers 8 bases. The CDR3 covers 14 residues. Germline CDR1 is SNHLY and CDR2 is FYNNEI. Germline trimming cut 6 bases from V and 3 bases from J; bases unmatched to any gene: 4. The CDR3 here is CASRYRGIYNEQFF. CDR3 DNA: TGTGCCAGCAGGTACAGGGGGATCTACAATGAGCAGTTCTTC.

As for this clone: An end of the junction does not agree with germline; a read error may underlie this. This chain uses TRBV5-1 with TRBJ2-7; D is possibly TRBD2 (7 bases). The CDR3 contains 14 residues. Germline-derived CDR1 and CDR2 are SGHRS and YFSETQ. The CDR3 DNA reads as TGCGCCTGCAGCCTGGGGGGGCAGGGCGACGAGCAGTACTTC. It translates to CACSLGGQGDEQYF.

This chain connects TRBV3-1 (or the pseudogene TRBV3-2) to TRBJ2-3; D is possibly TRBD2 (5 bases). The CDR3 extends over 15 amino acids. From germline, CDR1 is LGHDT and CDR2 YNNKEL (reference sequence). Trimming stripped 2 bases from V and 1 base from J, with 10 bases between. CDR3 amino acids: CASSQRRAGTDTQYF. DNA for the CDR3: TGTGCCAGCAGCCAAAGGAGAGCGGGCACAGATACGCAGTATTTT.

This chain connects TRBV28 to TRBJ2-1, with 10 nucleotides matching TRBD2. Per the germline V gene, CDR1 is MDHEN and CDR2 is SYDVKM. The CDR3 is 20 residues long. V gave up 4 bases and J gave up 4 bases; unmatched junction bases: 19. The CDR3 nucleotides read TGTGCCAGCAGTTCAGCGGACAGGAGGGCTAGCGGGAGTCCGTACAATGAGCAGTTCTTC. Amino acids: CASSSADRRASGSPYNEQFF.

This rearrangement joins TRBV4-1 to TRBJ1-1; possible D gene TRBD1, 5 bases. The length of the CDR3 is 16 residues. V lost 0 bases, J lost 1 base, and 12 bases lay in between. Germline V gives CDR1 MGHRA, CDR2 YSYEKL. CDR3 residues: CASSQDPGGGNTEAFF. In DNA, the CDR3 is TGCGCCAGCAGCCAAGATCCCGGGGGGGGGAACACTGAAGCTTTCTTT.

The chain joins TRBV6-5 to TRBJ2-7; the match to TRBD2 covers 13 bases. CDR3 length: 14 amino acids. Germline CDR1 MNHEY, CDR2 SVGAGI. Trimming at V came to 5 bases and at J to 6 bases, leaving 4 bases not matched to a gene. CDR3 region: CASSRGLAGFEQYF. The DNA of the CDR3 is TGTGCCAGCAGTCGGGGACTAGCGGGGTTCGAGCAGTACTTC.

This clone was seen more than once but under ten times. The junction differs from germline at one of its ends, possibly a read error. The rearrangement uses TRBV6-5 and TRBJ2-7; weak D call: TRBD1 (5 bases). The germline gives CDR1 MNHEY, CDR2 SVGAGI. The CDR3 sequence is 13 residues long. The CDR3 bases are TGTGCCAGCAGATACTCAGGGTCCTACGAGCAGTACTTC. Its protein is CASRYSGSYEQYF.

V usage is TRBV11-2 and J usage is TRBJ2-5, with D perhaps given as TRBD1 or TRBD2 (5 bases each). CDR1 is SGHAT and CDR2 is FQNNGV in the germline V gene. V lost 2 bases and J 4 bases, leaving 8 bases between the germline ends. This CDR3 has 13 amino acids. CDR3 loop: CASSLRGAETQYF. The CDR3 bases are TGTGCCAGCAGCTTAAGGGGAGCAGAGACCCAGTACTTC.

The V gene is TRBV3-1 (or the pseudogene TRBV3-2), the J gene TRBJ2-3; 11 nucleotides match TRBD1. There are 16 residues in the CDR3. Germline lookup yields CDR1 LGHDT and CDR2 YNNKEL (reference sequence). J lost 4 bases, V lost 1 base, and 4 bases had no gene match. As DNA, the CDR3 is TGTGCCAGCAGCCAAGCGGACAGGGGGCCCGCAGATACGCAGTATTTT. Amino acid sequence: CASSQADRGPADTQYF.

This rearrangement joins TRBV7-8 to TRBJ2-2; 10 positions match TRBD1. The CDR3 has 15 amino acids. With 4 bases clipped from V and 3 bases from J, the junction kept 2 bases outside the gene matches. Germline CDR1 SGHVS, CDR2 FQNEAQ. The CDR3 coding sequence is TGTGCCAGCAGCTCGGACAGGGGGTACACCGGGGAGCTGTTTTTT. Its protein product is CASSSDRGYTGELFF.

The CDR3 protein is CASSLRSGEQYF. CDR3 sequence (DNA): TGTGCCAGCAGCTTACGTTCGGGCGAGCAGTACTTC. The chain is built from TRBV13 and TRBJ2-7; D call uncertain. Germline V CDR1 and CDR2: PRHDT, FYEKMQ (reference sequence). V lost 2 bases and J 6 bases, leaving 8 bases between the germline ends. This CDR3 has 12 residues.

This clone was recorded once. DNA for the CDR3: TGTGCCAGCAGTGAAGGACAGGGGGGGCTAAACACTGAAGCTTTCTTT. Protein: CASSEGQGGLNTEAFF. The chain combines TRBV6-1 with TRBJ1-1; 9 nucleotides match TRBD1. Germline V gene lookup returns CDR1 MNHNS and CDR2 SASEGT. This CDR3 has 16 amino acids. V lost 1 base and J lost 2; bases outside the gene matches: 5.

The chain is built from TRBV24-1 and TRBJ2-1; 9 nucleotides line up with TRBD2. Germline values: CDR1 KGHDR, CDR2 SFDVKD. The junction had 7 bases not matched to a gene; V was cut back by 1 base and J by 16 bases. The CDR3 is 13 amino acids. As DNA, the CDR3 is TGTGCCACCAGTGATTTAGCGGGAGGAATGTATTTCTTC. Encoded protein: CATSDLAGGMYFF.

This chain links TRBV7-2 with TRBJ1-2; 8 bases match TRBD1. Germline CDR1 SGHTA, CDR2 FQGNSA. The CDR3 loop spans 13 amino acids. V lost 5 bases to trimming and J lost 6 bases; unmatched junction nucleotides: 5. In nucleotides, the CDR3 is TGTGCCAGCAGCGTGGACAGGGACCATGGCTACACCTTC. Translated, it gives CASSVDRDHGYTF.

The genes are TRBV29-1 and TRBJ2-7, with D unresolved. With 3 bases removed from V and 0 bases from J, the gap between germline ends came to 6 bases. The CDR3 spans 12 residues. Looked up from germline, CDR1 is SQVTM and CDR2 is ANQGSEA. CDR3 in DNA: TGCAGCGTTGAGTCCAGCTCCTACGAGCAGTACTTC. This sequence encodes CSVESSSYEQYF.

V gene TRBV6-1 combines with J gene TRBJ1-2; D may be TRBD1 (6 bases). The V gene lost 3 bases and the J gene lost 4 bases, with 6 bases spanning the gap. Germline values: CDR1 MNHNS, CDR2 SASEGT. This CDR3 spans 12 amino acids. CDR3 residues: CASSDRGYGYTF. In nucleotides, the CDR3 is TGTGCCAGCAGTGACAGGGGCTATGGCTACACCTTC.

The V gene is TRBV3-1 (or the pseudogene TRBV3-2), the J gene TRBJ1-3; tentatively, D is TRBD1 (5 bases). The germline V and J ends were trimmed by 6 bases and 0 bases, with 12 bases remaining between them. Germline CDR1 reads LGHDT; CDR2 reads YNNKEL (reference sequence). The CDR3 runs to 15 residues. The DNA for the CDR3 is TGTGCCAGCAGTTTGGGACCTCGCTCTGGAAACACCATATATTTT. As protein: CASSLGPRSGNTIYF.

The rearrangement joins TRBV10-3 to TRBJ1-5, with a weak D call TRBD1 (5 bases). Deletions cut 3 bases from V and 6 bases from J, with 9 bases between. CDR1 and CDR2 from the germline V gene are ENHRY and SYGVKD. There are 13 residues in the CDR3. The CDR3 nucleotides read TGTGCCATCAGTGAAGGGGAGGCTCAGCCCCAGCATTTT. It encodes CAISEGEAQPQHF.

The chain is built from TRBV10-3 and TRBJ2-7; 7 bases agree with TRBD1. The germline V gene has CDR1 ENHRY and CDR2 SYGVKD. V was pared by 7 bases and J by 2 bases, with 5 bases of the junction left unmatched. CDR3 length: 13 amino acids. The CDR3 here is CAIKGQSTYEQYF. CDR3 DNA sequence: TGTGCCATCAAGGGACAGAGCACCTACGAGCAGTACTTC.

This chain connects TRBV7-2 to TRBJ2-3, with TRBD1 matching 9 bases. The CDR3 extends over 16 amino acids. V lost 0 bases and J lost 1; bases outside the gene matches: 2. The germline V gene encodes CDR1 SGHTA and CDR2 FQGNSA. Written as DNA, the CDR3 is TGTGCCAGCAGCTTAGCCGGGACAGGGCGCACAGATACGCAGTATTTT. Amino acid sequence: CASSLAGTGRTDTQYF.

The rearrangement links TRBV13 to TRBJ1-1; 10 bases fit TRBD1. Germline V CDR1 and CDR2: PRHDT, FYEKMQ (reference sequence). The CDR3 runs 15 residues. With 5 bases clipped from V and 5 bases from J, the junction kept 8 bases outside the gene matches. CDR3 sequence (DNA): TGTGCCAGCAGCACACGGACAGGGGGAGGGACTGAAGCTTTCTTT. The encoded protein is CASSTRTGGGTEAFF.

V usage is TRBV24-1 and J usage is TRBJ1-2; perhaps TRBD1 as D (6 bases). The CDR3 has 14 amino acids. The V and J ends lost 7 bases and 2 bases respectively, with 13 bases between them. Germline lookup yields CDR1 KGHDR and CDR2 SFDVKD. CDR3 region: CATSEATGNYGYTF. The CDR3 DNA reads TGTGCCACCAGCGAAGCTACAGGGAACTATGGCTACACCTTC.

This chain joins TRBV6-7 and TRBJ1-5; 8 nucleotides agree with TRBD1. TRBV6-7 is filed as an ORF, its function uncertain. V shed 2 bases and J 2 bases; nucleotides not matched to a gene: 2. The CDR3 covers 15 residues. This chain's CDR3 is CASSYAGGGNQPQHF. The DNA of the CDR3 is TGTGCCAGCAGTTACGCAGGGGGCGGCAATCAGCCCCAGCATTTT.